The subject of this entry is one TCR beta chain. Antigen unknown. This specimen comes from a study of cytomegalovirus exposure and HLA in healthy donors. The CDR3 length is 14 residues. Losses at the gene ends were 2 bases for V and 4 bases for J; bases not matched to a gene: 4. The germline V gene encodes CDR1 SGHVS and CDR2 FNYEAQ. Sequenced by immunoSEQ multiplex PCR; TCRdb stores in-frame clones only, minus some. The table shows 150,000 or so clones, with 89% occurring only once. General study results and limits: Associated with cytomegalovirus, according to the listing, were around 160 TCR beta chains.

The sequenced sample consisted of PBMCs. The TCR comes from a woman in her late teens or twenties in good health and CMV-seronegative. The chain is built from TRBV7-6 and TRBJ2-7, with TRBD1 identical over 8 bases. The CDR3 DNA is TGTGCCAGCAGCTTAAGGACAGGGAGTTACGAGCAGTACTTC. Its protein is CASSLRTGSYEQYF.